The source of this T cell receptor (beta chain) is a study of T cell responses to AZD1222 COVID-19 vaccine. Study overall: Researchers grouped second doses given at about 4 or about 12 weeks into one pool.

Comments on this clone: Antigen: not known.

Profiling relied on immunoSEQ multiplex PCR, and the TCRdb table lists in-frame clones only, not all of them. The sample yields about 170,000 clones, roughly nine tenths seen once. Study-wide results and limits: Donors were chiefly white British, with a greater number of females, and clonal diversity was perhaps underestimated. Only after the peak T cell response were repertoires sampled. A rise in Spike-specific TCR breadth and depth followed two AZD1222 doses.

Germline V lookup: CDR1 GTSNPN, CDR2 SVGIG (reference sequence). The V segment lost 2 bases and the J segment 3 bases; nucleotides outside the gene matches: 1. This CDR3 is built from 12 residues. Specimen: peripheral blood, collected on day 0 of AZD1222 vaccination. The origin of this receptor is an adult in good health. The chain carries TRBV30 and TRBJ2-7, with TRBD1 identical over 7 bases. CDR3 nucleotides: TGTGCCTGGAGTAGGGACAGCTACGAGCAGTACTTC. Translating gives CAWSRDSYEQYF.